The entry below describes one TCR beta chain. This record comes from a study of T cell changes during pregnancy in multiple sclerosis. This CDR3 is built from 13 residues. Looked up from germline, CDR1 is LNHDA and CDR2 is SQIVND (reference sequence). V lost 10 bases and J 5 bases, leaving 17 bases between the germline ends. Profiled with immunoSEQ multiplex PCR; TCRdb holds only in-frame clones, not every one. The sample holds some 50,000 clones, about 91% seen once. This sequence was found in a female donor with multiple sclerosis, enrolled in a pregnancy study. The material sequenced was CD4+ T cells from peripheral blood mononuclear cells, taken in the second trimester of pregnancy. This sequence joins TRBV19 and TRBJ1-2; TRBD1 might be the D (6 bases). CDR3 bases: TGTGCCAATAAACACAGGGTATTATATGGCTACACCTTC. This gives the protein CANKHRVLYGYTF.